The 5 T cell receptor beta chains below all came from one sample that was sequenced in a study of human T cells and chemical hapten exposure. Stated time point: healthy volunteer bleed at 6 weeks. Someone pulled total RNA out of unfractionated whole blood. TCRdb recomputed calls from the RACE reads with MiXCR, one row per CDR3 protein. Of 60,000 to 90,000 distinct CDR3 sequences listed, 8.6% are singletons. Sequences were obtained from whole blood. The source of these receptors is a female donor in good health. Some clones in this sample may be carry-over from other donors' samples.

This clonotype was counted many times. The chain couples TRBV10-3 to TRBJ1-1; a weak D match, TRBD1 (6 bases). Deletions cut 9 bases from V and 1 base from J, with 12 bases between. This CDR3 has 13 residues. CDR1 is ENHRY, CDR2 SYGVKD, per germline. CDR3 sequence: CAMADRQNTEAFF. For the CDR3, the DNA is TGTGCCATGGCCGACAGGCAGAACACTGAAGCTTTCTTT.

The chain combines TRBV7-9 with TRBJ2-1, with D uncertain. Trimming pared 2 bases from V and 5 bases from J, leaving 10 bases between. Germline CDR1 and CDR2: SEHNR and FQNEAQ (reference sequence). The CDR3 is 14 amino acids. CDR3 coding DNA: TGTGCCAGCAGCTTAAGGGTCAGCAACAATGAGCAGTTCTTC. It is translated as CASSLRVSNNEQFF.

This clonotype was found many times. The rearrangement uses TRBV7-6 and TRBJ1-2; D is perhaps TRBD1 (5 bases). This CDR3 region has 15 residues. In germline, CDR1 is SGHVS, CDR2 FNYEAQ. V lost 2 bases and J lost 0, with 10 bases in between. CDR3 amino acids: CASSLKPDTNYGYTF. The CDR3 bases are TGTGCCAGCAGCTTAAAGCCGGACACTAACTATGGCTACACCTTC.

The rearrangement uses TRBV6-1 and TRBJ1-5; no clear D. This CDR3 is 15 amino acids long. Trimming left V 2 bases short and J 9 bases short, with 17 bases between. The germline gives CDR1 MNHNS, CDR2 SASEGT. CDR3 DNA sequence: TGTGCCAGCAGTGAATTTCTCCAAGGCGTTGGGCCCCAGCATTTT. Amino acid sequence: CASSEFLQGVGPQHF.

This clonotype was observed at least ten times. The chain employs TRBV5-4 and TRBJ2-3; the D gene is possibly TRBD2 (6 bases). Trimming cost V 0 bases and J 4 bases, with 12 bases left between them. The CDR3 loop spans 15 amino acids. The germline V gene encodes CDR1 SGHNT and CDR2 YYREEE (reference sequence). The CDR3 sequence: CASSLEARRADTQYF. The DNA of the CDR3 is TGTGCCAGCAGCTTGGAGGCCAGGAGGGCAGATACGCAGTATTTT.